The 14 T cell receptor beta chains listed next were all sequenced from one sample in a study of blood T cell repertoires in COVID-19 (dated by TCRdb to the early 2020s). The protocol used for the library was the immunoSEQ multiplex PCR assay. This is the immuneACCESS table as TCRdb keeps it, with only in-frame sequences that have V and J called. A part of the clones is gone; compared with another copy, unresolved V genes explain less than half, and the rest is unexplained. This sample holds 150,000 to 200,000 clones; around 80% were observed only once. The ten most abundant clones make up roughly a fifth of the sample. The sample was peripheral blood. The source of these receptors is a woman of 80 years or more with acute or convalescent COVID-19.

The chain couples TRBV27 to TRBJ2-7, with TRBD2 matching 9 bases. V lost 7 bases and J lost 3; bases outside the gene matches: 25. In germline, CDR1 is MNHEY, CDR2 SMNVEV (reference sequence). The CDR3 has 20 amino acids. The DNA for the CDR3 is TGTGCCAGCACCCTACGACCTCCGGCTAGCGGGGAGGTCTGGGACTACGAGCAGTACTTC. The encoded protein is CASTLRPPASGEVWDYEQYF.

The CDR3 here is CASSAVEANVLTF. The DNA of the CDR3 is TGTGCCAGTAGTGCCGTAGAGGCCAACGTCCTGACTTTC. The V gene is TRBV19, the J gene TRBJ2-6, with no clear D. CDR1 is LNHDA, CDR2 SQIVND, per germline (reference sequence). The CDR3 extends over 13 amino acids. V lost 5 bases to trimming and J lost 6 bases, with 8 bases between them.

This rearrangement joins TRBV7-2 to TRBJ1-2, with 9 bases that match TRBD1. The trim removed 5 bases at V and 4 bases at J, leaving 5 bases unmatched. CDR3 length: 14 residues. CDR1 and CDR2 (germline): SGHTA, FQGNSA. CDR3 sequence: CASSGRDRAYGYTF. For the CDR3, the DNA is TGTGCCAGCAGCGGCCGGGACAGGGCCTATGGCTACACCTTC.

The CDR3 DNA reads TGTGCCAGCAGTTTGACACAGGGTAATCGCAATACGCAGTATTTT. It translates to CASSLTQGNRNTQYF. The chain uses TRBV27 and TRBJ2-3; perhaps TRBD1 as D (6 bases). Trimming removed 3 bases at V and 7 bases at J, with 17 bases between. The CDR3 length is 15 residues. Germline CDR1 is MNHEY and CDR2 is SMNVEV (reference sequence).

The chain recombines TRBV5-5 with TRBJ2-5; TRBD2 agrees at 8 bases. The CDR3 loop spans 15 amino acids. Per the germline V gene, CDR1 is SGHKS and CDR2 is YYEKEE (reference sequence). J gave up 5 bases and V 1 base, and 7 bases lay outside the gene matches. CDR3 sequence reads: CASSLPSGSGETQYF. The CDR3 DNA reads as TGTGCCAGCAGCTTGCCCAGCGGGAGCGGTGAGACCCAGTACTTC. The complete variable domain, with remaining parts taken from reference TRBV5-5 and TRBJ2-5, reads DAGVTQSPTHLIKTRGQQVTLRCSPISGHKSVSWYQQVLGQGPQFIFQYYEKEERGRGNFPDRFSARQFPNYSSELNVNALLLGDSALYLCASSLPSGSGETQYFGPGTRLLVL.

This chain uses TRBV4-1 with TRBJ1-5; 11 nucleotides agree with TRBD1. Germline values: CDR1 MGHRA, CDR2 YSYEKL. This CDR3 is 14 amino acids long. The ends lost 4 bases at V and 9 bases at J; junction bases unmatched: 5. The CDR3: CASSRGQGVGPQHF. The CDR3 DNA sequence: TGCGCCAGCAGCCGGGGACAGGGGGTTGGGCCCCAGCATTTT.

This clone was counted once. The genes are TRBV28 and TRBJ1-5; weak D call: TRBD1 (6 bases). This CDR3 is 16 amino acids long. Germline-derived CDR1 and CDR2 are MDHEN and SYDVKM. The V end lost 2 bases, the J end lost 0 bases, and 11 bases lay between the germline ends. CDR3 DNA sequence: TGTGCCAGCAGTTTAGATGACAGGCCTAGCAATCAGCCCCAGCATTTT. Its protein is CASSLDDRPSNQPQHF. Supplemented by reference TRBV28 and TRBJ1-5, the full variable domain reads DVKVTQSSRYLVKRTGEKVFLECVQDMDHENMFWYRQDPGLGLRLIYFSYDVKMKEKGDIPEGYSVSREKKERFSLILESASTNQTSMYLCASSLDDRPSNQPQHFGDGTRLSIL.

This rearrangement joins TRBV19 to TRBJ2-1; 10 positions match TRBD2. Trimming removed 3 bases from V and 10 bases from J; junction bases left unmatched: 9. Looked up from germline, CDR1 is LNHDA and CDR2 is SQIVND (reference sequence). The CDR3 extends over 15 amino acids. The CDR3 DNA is TGTGCCAGTAGTATGGAGCTAGCGGGAGCTGGGGAGCAGTTCTTC. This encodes CASSMELAGAGEQFF.

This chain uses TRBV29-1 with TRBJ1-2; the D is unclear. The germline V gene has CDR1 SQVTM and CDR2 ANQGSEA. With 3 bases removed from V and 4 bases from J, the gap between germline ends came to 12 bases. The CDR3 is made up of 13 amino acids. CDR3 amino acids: CSVEAGFGYGYTF. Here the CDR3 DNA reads TGCAGCGTTGAGGCGGGGTTTGGCTATGGCTACACCTTC.

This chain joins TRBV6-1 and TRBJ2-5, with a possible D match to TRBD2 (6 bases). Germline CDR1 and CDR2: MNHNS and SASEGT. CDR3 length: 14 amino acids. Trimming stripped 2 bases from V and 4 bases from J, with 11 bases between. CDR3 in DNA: TGTGCCAGCAGTGAAAGTTGGGGGGTAGAGACCCAGTACTTC. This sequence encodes CASSESWGVETQYF.

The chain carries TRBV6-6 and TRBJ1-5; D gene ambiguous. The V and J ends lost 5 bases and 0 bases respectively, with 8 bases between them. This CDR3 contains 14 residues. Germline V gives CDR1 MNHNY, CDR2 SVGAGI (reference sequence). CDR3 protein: CASSTPGSNQPQHF. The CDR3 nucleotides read TGTGCCAGCAGTACCCCAGGTAGCAATCAGCCCCAGCATTTT.

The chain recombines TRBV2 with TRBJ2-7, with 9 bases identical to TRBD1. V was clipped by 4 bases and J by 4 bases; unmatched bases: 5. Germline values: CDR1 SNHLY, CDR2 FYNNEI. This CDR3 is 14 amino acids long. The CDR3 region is CASSGNGQGYEQYF. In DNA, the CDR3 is TGTGCCAGCAGTGGGAACGGACAGGGGTACGAGCAGTACTTC.

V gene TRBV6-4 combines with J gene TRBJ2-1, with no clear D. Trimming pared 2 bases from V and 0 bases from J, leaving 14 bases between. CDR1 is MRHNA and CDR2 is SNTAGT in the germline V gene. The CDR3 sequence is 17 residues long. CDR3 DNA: TGTGCCAGCAGTGACGGAGCTCTTCTGACCTCCTACAATGAGCAGTTCTTC. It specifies CASSDGALLTSYNEQFF.

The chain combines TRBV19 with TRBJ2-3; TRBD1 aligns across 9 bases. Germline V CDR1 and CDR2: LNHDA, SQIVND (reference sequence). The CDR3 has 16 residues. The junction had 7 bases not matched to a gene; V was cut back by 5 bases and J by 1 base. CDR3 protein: CASSLGQGRGTDTQYF. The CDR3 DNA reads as TGTGCCAGTAGTCTCGGACAGGGGCGGGGCACAGATACGCAGTATTTT.